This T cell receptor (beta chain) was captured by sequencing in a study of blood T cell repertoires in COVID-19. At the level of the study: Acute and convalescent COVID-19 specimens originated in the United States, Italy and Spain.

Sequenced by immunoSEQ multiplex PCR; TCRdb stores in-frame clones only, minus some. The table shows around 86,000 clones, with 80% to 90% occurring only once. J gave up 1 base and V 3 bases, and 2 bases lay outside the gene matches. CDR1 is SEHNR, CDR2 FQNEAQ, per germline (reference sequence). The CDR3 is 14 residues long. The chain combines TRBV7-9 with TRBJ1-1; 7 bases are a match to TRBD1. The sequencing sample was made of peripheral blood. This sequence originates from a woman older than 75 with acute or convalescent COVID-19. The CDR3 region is CASSLRDRNTEAFF. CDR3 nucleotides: TGTGCCAGCAGCTTGCGGGACAGGAACACTGAAGCTTTCTTT.